This TCR beta chain was sequenced for a study of T cells expressing NK-cell markers. TCRdb reprocessed the 5' RACE reads; each CDR3 protein has one entry and no DNA is given. This sample's clone table lists about 150,000 distinct CDR3 sequences. Germline CDR1 reads SQVTM; CDR2 reads ANQGSEA. The CDR3 sequence is 18 residues long. V and J are TRBV29-1 and TRBJ2-1; TCRdb picks TRBD2, but there is no DNA to check that call. The specimen sequenced was blood T cells: a sorted CD56 or NKG2C T cell subset, CD4+ or CD8+ T cells, or bulk PBMC T cells (not recorded which). The receptor comes from a woman aged 50 to 60 in good health. CDR3 in amino acids: CSVEGDREGPPAYNEQFF.